The rows below give T cell receptor beta chains drawn from one sample of a study of neoadjuvant nivolumab and ipilimumab in lung cancer. The method was immunoSEQ multiplex PCR; TCRdb's version includes in-frame clones alone and lacks a portion of them. The sample lists tens of thousands of clones; roughly 90% were seen once. This sample comprised peripheral blood, obtained after neoadjuvant nivolumab, alone or with ipilimumab, at or shortly before surgery. The receptors stem from an adult with non-small cell lung cancer. Both conserved end residues are part of each CDR3. D genes are given only for firm matches. Size values are once, few and many counts, or a class for expanded clones, and some rows have none.

D	size	J	V	CDR3	DNA
-	-	TRBJ2-1	TRBV7-7	CASSLGPSAYNEQFF	TGTGCCAGCAGCTTAGGGCCCTCAGCCTACAATGAGCAGTTCTTC
-	-	TRBJ2-7	TRBV7-3	CASSSARSGPNEQYF	TGTGCCAGCAGCTCCGCCCGGTCAGGTCCCAACGAGCAGTACTTC
-	-	TRBJ2-5	TRBV4-1	CASSQGGKGYGETQYF	TGCGCCAGCAGCCAAGGTGGCAAGGGGTACGGAGAGACCCAGTACTTC
-	-	TRBJ2-5	TRBV29-1	CSVDATGEKRGETQYF	TGCAGCGTTGACGCGACAGGAGAAAAACGGGGAGAGACCCAGTACTTC
TRBD2	-	TRBJ2-2	TRBV5-1	CASSPGLAGVDGELFF	TGCGCCAGCAGCCCGGGACTAGCGGGAGTCGACGGGGAGCTGTTTTTT
-	once	TRBJ1-5	TRBV5-6	CASSTYKNSNQPQHF	TGTGCCAGCAGCACATACAAGAATAGCAATCAGCCCCAGCATTTT
-	-	TRBJ2-1	TRBV9	CASSVSFGQTYNEQFF	TGTGCCAGCAGCGTTTCCTTTGGACAGACTTACAATGAGCAGTTCTTC
TRBD1	-	TRBJ1-2	TRBV27	CASSRQGGVYGYTF	TGTGCCAGCAGCCGACAGGGTGGAGTGTATGGCTACACCTTC
-	-	TRBJ1-2	TRBV5-4	CASSFGGRDYGYTF	TGTGCCAGCAGCTTCGGCGGCAGGGACTATGGCTACACCTTC
TRBD2	-	TRBJ2-7	TRBV25-1	CASSGSGSHHEQYF	TGTGCCAGCAGTGGCAGCGGGAGTCACCACGAGCAGTACTTC
TRBD1	-	TRBJ1-2	TRBV5-6	CASSRLDREDKRYTF	TGTGCCAGCAGCCGGCTTGACAGGGAAGATAAACGGTACACCTTC
-	-	TRBJ2-1	TRBV5-1	CASSTGLTYNEQFF	TGCGCCAGCAGCACGGGACTTACTTACAATGAGCAGTTCTTC
TRBD2	-	TRBJ2-3	TRBV27	CASSSLAGVADTQYF	TGTGCCAGCAGTTCTTTAGCGGGAGTGGCAGATACGCAGTATTTT
-	-	TRBJ1-5	TRBV15	CATSRISQPQHF	TGTGCCACCAGCAGGATAAGTCAGCCCCAGCATTTT
TRBD1	-	TRBJ1-5	TRBV7-2	CASSESPPGQGYGQPQHF	TGTGCCAGCAGCGAGTCCCCGCCGGGACAGGGTTACGGTCAGCCCCAGCATTTT
-	-	TRBJ2-3	TRBV19	CASSFLGDTQYF	TGTGCCAGTAGTTTTCTCGGGGATACGCAGTATTTT